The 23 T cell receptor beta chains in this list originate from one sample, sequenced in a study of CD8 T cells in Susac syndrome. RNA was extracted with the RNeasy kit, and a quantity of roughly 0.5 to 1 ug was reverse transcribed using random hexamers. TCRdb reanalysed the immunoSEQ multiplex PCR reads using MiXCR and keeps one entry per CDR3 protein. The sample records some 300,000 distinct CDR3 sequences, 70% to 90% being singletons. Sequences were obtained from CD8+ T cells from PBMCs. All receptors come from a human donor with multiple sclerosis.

This chain's CDR3 is CASRPQGSTGNTIYF. The CDR3 DNA reads TGTGCCAGCAGACCTCAGGGATCGACTGGAAACACCATATATTTT. The chain uses TRBV7-8 and TRBJ1-3; a weak D match, TRBD1 (5 bases). V was trimmed by 6 bases and J by 2 bases, leaving 14 bases between them. The CDR3 has 15 amino acids. Germline CDR1 and CDR2: SGHVS and FQNEAQ.

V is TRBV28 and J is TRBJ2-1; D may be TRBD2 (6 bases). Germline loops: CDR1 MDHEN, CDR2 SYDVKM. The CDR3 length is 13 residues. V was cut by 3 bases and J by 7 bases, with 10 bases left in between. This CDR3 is CASSFQEGNEQFF. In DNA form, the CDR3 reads TGTGCCAGCAGTTTTCAGGAGGGGAATGAGCAGTTCTTC.

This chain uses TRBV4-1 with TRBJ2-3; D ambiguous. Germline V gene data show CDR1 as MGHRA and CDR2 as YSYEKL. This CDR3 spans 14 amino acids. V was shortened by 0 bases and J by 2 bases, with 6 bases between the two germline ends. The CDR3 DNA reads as TGCGCCAGCAGCCAAGAACAGCTCACAGATACGCAGTATTTT. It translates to CASSQEQLTDTQYF.

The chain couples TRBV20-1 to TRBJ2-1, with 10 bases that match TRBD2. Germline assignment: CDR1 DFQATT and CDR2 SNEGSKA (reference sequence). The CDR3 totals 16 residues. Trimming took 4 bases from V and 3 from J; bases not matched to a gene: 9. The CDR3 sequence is CSATSPLAGNYNEQFF. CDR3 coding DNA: TGCAGTGCTACCTCCCCACTAGCGGGGAACTACAATGAGCAGTTCTTC.

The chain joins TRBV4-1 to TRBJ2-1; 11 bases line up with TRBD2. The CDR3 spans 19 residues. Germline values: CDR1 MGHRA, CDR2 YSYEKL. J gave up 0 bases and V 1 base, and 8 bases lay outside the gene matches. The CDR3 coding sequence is TGCGCCAGCAGCCAAGCTCCTCCGGGACTAGCGGACTCCTACAATGAGCAGTTCTTC. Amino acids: CASSQAPPGLADSYNEQFF.

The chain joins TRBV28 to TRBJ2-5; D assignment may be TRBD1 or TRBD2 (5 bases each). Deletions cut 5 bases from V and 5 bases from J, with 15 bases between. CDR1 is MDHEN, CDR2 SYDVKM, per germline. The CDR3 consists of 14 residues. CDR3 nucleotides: TGTGCCAGCAGTGGCCCTGAGGGGTTGGAGACCCAGTACTTC. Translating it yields CASSGPEGLETQYF.

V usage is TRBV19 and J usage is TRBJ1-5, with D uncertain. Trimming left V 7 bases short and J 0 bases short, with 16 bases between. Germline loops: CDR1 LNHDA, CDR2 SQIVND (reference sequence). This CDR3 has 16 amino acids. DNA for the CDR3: TGTGCCAGTATCCCCTTGGCAGGAGATAGCAATCAGCCCCAGCATTTT. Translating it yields CASIPLAGDSNQPQHF. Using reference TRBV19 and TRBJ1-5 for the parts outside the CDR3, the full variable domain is DGGITQSPKYLFRKEGQNVTLSCEQNLNHDAMYWYRQDPGQGLRLIYYSQIVNDFQKGDIAEGYSVSREKKESFPLTVTSAQKNPTAFYLCASIPLAGDSNQPQHFGDGTRLSIL.

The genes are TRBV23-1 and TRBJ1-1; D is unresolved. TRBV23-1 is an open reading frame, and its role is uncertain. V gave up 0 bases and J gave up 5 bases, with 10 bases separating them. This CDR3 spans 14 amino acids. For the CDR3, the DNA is TGCGCCAGCAGTCAATCGACGAGAGGTACTGAAGCTTTCTTT. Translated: CASSQSTRGTEAFF.

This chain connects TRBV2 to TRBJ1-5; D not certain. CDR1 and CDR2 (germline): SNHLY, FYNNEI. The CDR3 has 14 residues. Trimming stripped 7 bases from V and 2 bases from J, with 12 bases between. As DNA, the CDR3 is TGTGCCAGCACAATTGAAAGAGGCAATCAGCCCCAGCATTTT. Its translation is CASTIERGNQPQHF.

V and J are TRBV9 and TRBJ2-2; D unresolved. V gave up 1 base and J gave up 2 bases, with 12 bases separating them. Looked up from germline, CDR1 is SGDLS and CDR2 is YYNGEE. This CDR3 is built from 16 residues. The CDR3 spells CASSVIRPSNTGELFF. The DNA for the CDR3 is TGTGCCAGCAGCGTAATCCGACCATCTAACACCGGGGAGCTGTTTTTT.

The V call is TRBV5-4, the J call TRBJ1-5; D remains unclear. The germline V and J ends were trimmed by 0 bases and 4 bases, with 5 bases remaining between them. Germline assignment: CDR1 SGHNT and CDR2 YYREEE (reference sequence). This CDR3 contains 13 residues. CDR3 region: CASSLGQNQPQHF. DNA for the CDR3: TGTGCCAGCAGCTTGGGGCAGAATCAGCCCCAGCATTTT.

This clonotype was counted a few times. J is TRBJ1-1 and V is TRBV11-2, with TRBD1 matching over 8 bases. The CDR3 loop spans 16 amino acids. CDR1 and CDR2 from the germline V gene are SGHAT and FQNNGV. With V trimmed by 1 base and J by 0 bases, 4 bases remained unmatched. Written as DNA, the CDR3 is TGTGCCAGCAGCTTAGGGGGGACAGGAATGAACACTGAAGCTTTCTTT. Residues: CASSLGGTGMNTEAFF.

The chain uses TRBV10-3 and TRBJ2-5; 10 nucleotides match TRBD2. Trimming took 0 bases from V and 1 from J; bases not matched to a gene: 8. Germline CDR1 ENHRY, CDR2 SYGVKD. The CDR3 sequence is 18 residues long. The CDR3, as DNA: TGTGCCATCAGTGAGTCGTCTCCTAGCGGGAGCATCCAAGAGACCCAGTACTTC. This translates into CAISESSPSGSIQETQYF.

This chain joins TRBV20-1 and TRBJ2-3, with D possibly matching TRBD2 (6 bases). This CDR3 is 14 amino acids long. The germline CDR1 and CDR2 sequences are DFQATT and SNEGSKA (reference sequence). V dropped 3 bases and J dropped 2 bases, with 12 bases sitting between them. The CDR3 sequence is CSASLGTVTDTQYF. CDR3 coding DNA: TGCAGTGCTAGCCTCGGGACTGTCACAGATACGCAGTATTTT.

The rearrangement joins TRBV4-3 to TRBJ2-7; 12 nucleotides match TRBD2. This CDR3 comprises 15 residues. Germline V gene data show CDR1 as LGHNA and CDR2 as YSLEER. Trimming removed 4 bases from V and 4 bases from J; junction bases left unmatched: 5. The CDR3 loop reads CASSLGTSGQYEQYF. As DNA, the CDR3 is TGCGCCAGCAGCCTCGGGACTAGCGGGCAATACGAGCAGTACTTC.

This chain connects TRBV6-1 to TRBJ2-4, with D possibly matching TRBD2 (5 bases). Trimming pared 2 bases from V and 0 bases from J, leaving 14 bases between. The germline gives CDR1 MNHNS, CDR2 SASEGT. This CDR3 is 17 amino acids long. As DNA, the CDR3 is TGTGCCAGCAGTGAACTATTCTATAGCGTAGCCAAAAACATTCAGTACTTC. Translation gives CASSELFYSVAKNIQYF.

The CDR3 protein is CASSELAGGSTDTQYF. CDR3 DNA sequence: TGTGCCAGCAGTGAACTAGCGGGAGGTAGCACAGATACGCAGTATTTT. The J gene is TRBJ2-3, the V gene TRBV2, with 11 bases aligning to TRBD2. This CDR3 has 16 amino acids. V shed 2 bases and J 0 bases; nucleotides not matched to a gene: 1. The germline CDR1 and CDR2 sequences are SNHLY and FYNNEI.

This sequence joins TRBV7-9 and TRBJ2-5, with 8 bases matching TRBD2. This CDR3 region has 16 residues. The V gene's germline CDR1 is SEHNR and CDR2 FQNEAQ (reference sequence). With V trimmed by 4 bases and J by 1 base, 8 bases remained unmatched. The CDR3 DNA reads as TGTGCCAGCAGCTCTCGGGGTAGCGGGGTCCAAGAGACCCAGTACTTC. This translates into CASSSRGSGVQETQYF.

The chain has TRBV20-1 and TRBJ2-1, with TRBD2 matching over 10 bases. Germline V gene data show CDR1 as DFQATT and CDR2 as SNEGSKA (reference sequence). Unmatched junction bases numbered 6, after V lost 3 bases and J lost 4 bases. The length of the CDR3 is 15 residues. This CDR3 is CSARSGLANYNEQFF. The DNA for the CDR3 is TGCAGTGCTAGGTCGGGACTAGCGAATTACAATGAGCAGTTCTTC.

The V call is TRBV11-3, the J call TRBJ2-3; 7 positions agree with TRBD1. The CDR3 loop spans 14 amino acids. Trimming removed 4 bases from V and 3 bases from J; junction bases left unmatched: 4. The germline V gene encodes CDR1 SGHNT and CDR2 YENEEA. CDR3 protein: CASSSTGRTDTQYF. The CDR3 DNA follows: TGTGCCAGCAGCTCGACAGGGCGGACAGATACGCAGTATTTT.

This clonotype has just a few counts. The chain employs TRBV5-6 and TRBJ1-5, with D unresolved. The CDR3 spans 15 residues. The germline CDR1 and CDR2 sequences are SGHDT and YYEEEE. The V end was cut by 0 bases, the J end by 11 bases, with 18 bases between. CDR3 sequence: CASSLGVISFSSQHF. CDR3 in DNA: TGTGCCAGCAGCTTGGGAGTAATCTCGTTTTCATCCCAGCATTTT.

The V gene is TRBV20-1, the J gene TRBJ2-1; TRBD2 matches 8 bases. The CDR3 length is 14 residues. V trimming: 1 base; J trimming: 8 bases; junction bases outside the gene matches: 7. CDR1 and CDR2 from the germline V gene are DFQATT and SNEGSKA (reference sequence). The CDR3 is CSARGVREGHEQFF. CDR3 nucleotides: TGCAGTGCTAGAGGGGTACGGGAGGGGCATGAGCAGTTCTTC.

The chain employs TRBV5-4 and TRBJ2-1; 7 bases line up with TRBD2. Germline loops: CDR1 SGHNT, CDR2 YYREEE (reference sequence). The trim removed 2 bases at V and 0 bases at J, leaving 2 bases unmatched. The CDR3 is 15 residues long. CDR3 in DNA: TGTGCCAGCAGCTTACTAGCGAGCTCCTACAATGAGCAGTTCTTC. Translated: CASSLLASSYNEQFF. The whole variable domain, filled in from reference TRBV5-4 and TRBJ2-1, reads ETGVTQSPTHLIKTRGQQVTLRCSSQSGHNTVSWYQQALGQGPQFIFQYYREEENGRGNFPPRFSGLQFPNYSSELNVNALELDDSALYLCASSLLASSYNEQFFGPGTRLTVL.